Listed below are T cell receptor beta chains from one sample, sequenced in a study of OX40 agonist ivuxolimab in advanced cancers. The protocol was immunoSEQ multiplex PCR, while the TCRdb copy is restricted to in-frame clones and leaves out a portion. The sample includes 80,000 to 100,000 clones, roughly 88% seen only once; the top ten take around 1.5%. The input for sequencing was CD4+ or CD8+ T cells sorted from blood, taken in a trial of the OX40 agonist ivuxolimab. The receptors derive from an adult with an advanced solid tumor such as melanoma, head and neck, liver or kidney cancer. CDR3s include the opening cysteine and the closing phenylalanine or tryptophan. A D gene is named only where the DNA matches it firmly. Only some rows state a clone size, as once, few, many or a class for expanded clones.

d_call,v_call,clone_size,j_call,cdr3_nt,cdr3_aa
-,TRBV9,-,TRBJ2-1,TGTGCCAGCAGCCCAAGACCCGTTTCCTACAATGAGCAGTTCTTC,CASSPRPVSYNEQFF
TRBD1,TRBV7-6,-,TRBJ1-1,TGTGCCAGCAGCTCACCCTACAGGGGAGGAGGCACTGAAGCTTTCTTT,CASSSPYRGGGTEAFF
TRBD2,TRBV7-9,-,TRBJ2-4,TGTGCCAGCAGCTCTGTAGCGGGAGGGGATCTTGCTCAGTACTTC,CASSSVAGGDLAQYF
TRBD2,TRBV9,once,TRBJ2-5,TGTGCCAGCAGCTCCCTAGCGGGCCAAGAGACCCAGTACTTC,CASSSLAGQETQYF
TRBD2,TRBV10-3,-,TRBJ2-1,TGTGCCATCAGTCTGCTAGCGGGAACCTACAATGAGCAGTTCTTC,CAISLLAGTYNEQFF
-,TRBV29-1,few,TRBJ1-4,TGCAGCGCCAGATGGGGTGAAAAACTGTTTTTT,CSARWGEKLFF
-,TRBV10-3,-,TRBJ2-5,TGTGCCATCAGAATGACGGAACAAGAGACCCAGTACTTC,CAIRMTEQETQYF
-,TRBV19,-,TRBJ1-1,TGTGCCAGTAGCCTCAGGGAGGTCGGGTTCACTGAAGCTTTCTTT,CASSLREVGFTEAFF
-,TRBV11-2,-,TRBJ2-5,TGTGCCAGCAGCCTCTTCCGTGGGGAAGAGACCCAGTACTTC,CASSLFRGEETQYF
-,TRBV7-2,-,TRBJ1-5,TGTGCCAGCAGCACAGACGGTCATAGCAATCAGCCCCAGCATTTT,CASSTDGHSNQPQHF
TRBD1,TRBV19,-,TRBJ2-7,TGTGCCAGTAGTTCAAGCCGTGACAGGGGATCCTACGAGCAGTACTTC,CASSSSRDRGSYEQYF